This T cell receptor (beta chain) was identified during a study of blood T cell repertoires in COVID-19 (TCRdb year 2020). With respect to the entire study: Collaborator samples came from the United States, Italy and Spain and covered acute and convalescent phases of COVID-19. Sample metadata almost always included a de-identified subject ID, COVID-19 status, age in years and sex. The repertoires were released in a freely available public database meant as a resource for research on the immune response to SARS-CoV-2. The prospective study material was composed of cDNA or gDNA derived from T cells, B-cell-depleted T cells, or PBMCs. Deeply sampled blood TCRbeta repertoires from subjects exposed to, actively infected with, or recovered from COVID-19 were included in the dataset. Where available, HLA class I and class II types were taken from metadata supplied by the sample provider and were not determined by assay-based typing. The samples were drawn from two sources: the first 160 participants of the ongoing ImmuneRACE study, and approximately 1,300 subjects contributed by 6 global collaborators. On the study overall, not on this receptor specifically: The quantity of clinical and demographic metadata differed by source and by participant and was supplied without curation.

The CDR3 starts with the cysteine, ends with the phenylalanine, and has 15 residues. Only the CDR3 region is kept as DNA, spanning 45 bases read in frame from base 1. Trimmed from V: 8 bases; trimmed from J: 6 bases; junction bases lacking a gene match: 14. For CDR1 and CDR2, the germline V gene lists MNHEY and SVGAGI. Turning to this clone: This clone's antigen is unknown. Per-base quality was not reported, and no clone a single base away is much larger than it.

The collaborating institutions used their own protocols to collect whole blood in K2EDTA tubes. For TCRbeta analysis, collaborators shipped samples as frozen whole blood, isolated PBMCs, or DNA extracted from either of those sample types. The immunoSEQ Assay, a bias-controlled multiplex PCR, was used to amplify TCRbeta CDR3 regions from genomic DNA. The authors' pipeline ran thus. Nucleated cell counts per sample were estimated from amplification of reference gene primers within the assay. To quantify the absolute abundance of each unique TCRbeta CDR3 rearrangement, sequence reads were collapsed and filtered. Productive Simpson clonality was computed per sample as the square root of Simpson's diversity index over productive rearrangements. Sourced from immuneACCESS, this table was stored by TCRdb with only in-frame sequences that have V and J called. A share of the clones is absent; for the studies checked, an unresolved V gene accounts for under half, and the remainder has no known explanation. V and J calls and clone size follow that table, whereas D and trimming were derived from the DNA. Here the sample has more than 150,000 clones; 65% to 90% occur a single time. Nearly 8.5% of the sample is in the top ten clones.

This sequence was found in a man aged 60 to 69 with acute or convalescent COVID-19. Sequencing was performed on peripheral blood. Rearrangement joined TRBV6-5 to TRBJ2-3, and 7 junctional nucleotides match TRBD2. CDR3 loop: CASLPSGFGGDTQYF. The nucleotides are TGTGCCAGCCTGCCGTCGGGCTTCGGGGGGGATACGCAGTATTTT.